This T cell receptor beta chain was sequenced during a study of T cell responses to AZD1222 COVID-19 vaccine. V lost 5 bases and J lost 2, with 17 bases in between. This CDR3 is built from 17 residues. Germline loops: CDR1 KGHDR, CDR2 SFDVKD. Assay used: immunoSEQ multiplex PCR; TCRdb lists only in-frame clones, some missing. The table has 120,000 to 150,000 clones, around four fifths seen once. In regard to this clone: Antigen unknown.

General study findings and limits: After two AZD1222 doses, spike-specific TCR breadth and depth rose versus day 0. Repertoire samples came only from after the peak T cell response. Unmutated variant regions are reportedly the target of nearly half of TCRs that are spike-specific.

The TCR comes from an adult in good health. The specimen comprised peripheral blood, sampled on day 0 of MenACWY control vaccination. The chain recombines TRBV24-1 with TRBJ2-2; D not resolved. The CDR3 loop is CATSVAPLSLNTGELFF. CDR3 DNA sequence: TGTGCCACCAGTGTCGCCCCCCTTTCCCTTAACACCGGGGAGCTGTTTTTT.